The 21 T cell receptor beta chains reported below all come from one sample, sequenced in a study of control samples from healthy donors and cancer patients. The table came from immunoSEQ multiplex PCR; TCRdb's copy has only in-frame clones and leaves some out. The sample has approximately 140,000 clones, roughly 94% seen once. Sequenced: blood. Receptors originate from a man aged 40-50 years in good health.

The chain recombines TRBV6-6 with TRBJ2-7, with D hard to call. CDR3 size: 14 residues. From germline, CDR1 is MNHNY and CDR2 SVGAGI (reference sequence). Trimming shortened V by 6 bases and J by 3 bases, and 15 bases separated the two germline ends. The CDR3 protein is CASSRTSFYYEQYF. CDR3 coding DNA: TGTGCCAGCAGCCGTACCTCCTTTTACTACGAGCAGTACTTC.

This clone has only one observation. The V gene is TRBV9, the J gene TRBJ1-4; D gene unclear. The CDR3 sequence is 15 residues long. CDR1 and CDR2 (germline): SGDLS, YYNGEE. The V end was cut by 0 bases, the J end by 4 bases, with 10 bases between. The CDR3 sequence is CASSVASGLNEKLFF. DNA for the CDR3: TGTGCCAGCAGCGTAGCGTCGGGTCTTAATGAAAAACTGTTTTTT.

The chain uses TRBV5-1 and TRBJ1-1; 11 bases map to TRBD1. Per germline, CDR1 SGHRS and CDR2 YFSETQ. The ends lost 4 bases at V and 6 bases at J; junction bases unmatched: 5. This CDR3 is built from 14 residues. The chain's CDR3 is CASSPDRGLAEAFF. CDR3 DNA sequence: TGCGCCAGCAGCCCGGACAGGGGGCTGGCTGAAGCTTTCTTT. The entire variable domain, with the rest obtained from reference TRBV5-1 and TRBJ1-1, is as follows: KAGVTQTPRYLIKTRGQQVTLSCSPISGHRSVSWYQQTPGQGLQFLFEYFSETQRNKGNFPGRFSGRQFSNSRSEMNVSTLELGDSALYLCASSPDRGLAEAFFGQGTRLTVV.

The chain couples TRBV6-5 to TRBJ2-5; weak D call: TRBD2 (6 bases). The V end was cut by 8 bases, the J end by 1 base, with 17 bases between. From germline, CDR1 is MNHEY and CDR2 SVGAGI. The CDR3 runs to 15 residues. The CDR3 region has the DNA TGTGCCAGCGTTCCGGGACTCTCATTCCAAGAGACCCAGTACTTC. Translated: CASVPGLSFQETQYF.

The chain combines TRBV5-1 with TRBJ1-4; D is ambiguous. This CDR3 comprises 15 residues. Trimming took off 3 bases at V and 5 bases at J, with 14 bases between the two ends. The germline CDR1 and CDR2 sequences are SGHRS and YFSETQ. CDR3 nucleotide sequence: TGCGCCAGCAGCTCCCAAGACACCAAAAATGAAAAACTGTTTTTT. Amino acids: CASSSQDTKNEKLFF.

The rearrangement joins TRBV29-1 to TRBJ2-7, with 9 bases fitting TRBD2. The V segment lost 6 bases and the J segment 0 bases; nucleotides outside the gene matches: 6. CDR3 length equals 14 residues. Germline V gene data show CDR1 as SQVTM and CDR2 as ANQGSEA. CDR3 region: CSVIAGDLSYEQYF. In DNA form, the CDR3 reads TGCAGCGTAATAGCGGGGGACCTCTCCTACGAGCAGTACTTC.

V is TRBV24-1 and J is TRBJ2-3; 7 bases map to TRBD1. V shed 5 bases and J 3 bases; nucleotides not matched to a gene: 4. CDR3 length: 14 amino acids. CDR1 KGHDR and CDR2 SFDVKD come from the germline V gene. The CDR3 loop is CATSGQGQTDTQYF. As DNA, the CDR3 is TGTGCCACCAGTGGACAGGGCCAAACAGATACGCAGTATTTT.

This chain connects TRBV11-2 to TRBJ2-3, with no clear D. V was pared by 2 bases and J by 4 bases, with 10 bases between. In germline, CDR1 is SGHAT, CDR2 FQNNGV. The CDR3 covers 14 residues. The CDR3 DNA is TGTGCCAGCAGCTTACGGCCCGAACCAGATACGCAGTATTTT. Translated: CASSLRPEPDTQYF.

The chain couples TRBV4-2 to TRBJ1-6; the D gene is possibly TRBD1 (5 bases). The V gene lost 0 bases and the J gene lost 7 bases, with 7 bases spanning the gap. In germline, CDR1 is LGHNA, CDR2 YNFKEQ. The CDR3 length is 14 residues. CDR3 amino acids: CASSQDWGNSPLHF. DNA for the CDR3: TGTGCCAGCAGCCAAGATTGGGGGAATTCACCCCTCCACTTT.

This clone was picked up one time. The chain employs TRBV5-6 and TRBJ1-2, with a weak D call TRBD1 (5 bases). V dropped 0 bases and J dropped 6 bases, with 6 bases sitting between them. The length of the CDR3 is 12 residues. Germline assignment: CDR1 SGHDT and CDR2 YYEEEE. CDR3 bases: TGTGCCAGCAGCTTGGGACAGAATGGCTACACCTTC. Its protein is CASSLGQNGYTF.

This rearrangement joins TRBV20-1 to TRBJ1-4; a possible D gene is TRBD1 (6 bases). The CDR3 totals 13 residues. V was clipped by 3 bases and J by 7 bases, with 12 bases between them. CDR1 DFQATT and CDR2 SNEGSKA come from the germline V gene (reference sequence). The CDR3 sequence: CSASAGVGEKLFF. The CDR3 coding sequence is TGCAGTGCTAGTGCAGGGGTCGGTGAAAAACTGTTTTTT.

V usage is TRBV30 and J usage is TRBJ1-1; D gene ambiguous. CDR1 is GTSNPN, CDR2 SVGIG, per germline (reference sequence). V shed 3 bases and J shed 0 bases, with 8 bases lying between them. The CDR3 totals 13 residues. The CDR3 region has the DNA TGTGCCTGGAGGAGTCAGGTGAACACTGAAGCTTTCTTT. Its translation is CAWRSQVNTEAFF.

The CDR3 DNA sequence: TGTGCCAGCAGCACGACAGGGGGTTCGGTGACTGAAGCTTTCTTT. Residues: CASSTTGGSVTEAFF. The chain is built from TRBV7-8 and TRBJ1-1; 9 positions agree with TRBD1. V was clipped by 5 bases and J by 5 bases; unmatched bases: 9. This CDR3 has 15 amino acids. In germline, CDR1 is SGHVS, CDR2 FQNEAQ.

In nucleotides, the CDR3 is TGTGCCAGCAGTGAATGGGTAGGGGGAAACTATGGCTACACCTTC. Protein sequence: CASSEWVGGNYGYTF. The rearrangement links TRBV25-1 to TRBJ1-2; TRBD1 is a possible D gene (6 bases). CDR1 and CDR2 (germline): MGHDK, SYGVNS. With 1 base removed from V and 2 bases from J, the gap between germline ends came to 11 bases. This CDR3 has 15 amino acids.

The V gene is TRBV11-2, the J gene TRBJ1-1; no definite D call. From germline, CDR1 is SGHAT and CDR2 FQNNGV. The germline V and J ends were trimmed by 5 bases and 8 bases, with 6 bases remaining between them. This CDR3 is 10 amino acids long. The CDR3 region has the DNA TGTGCCAGCAGCGCGACAGAAGCTTTCTTT. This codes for CASSATEAFF.

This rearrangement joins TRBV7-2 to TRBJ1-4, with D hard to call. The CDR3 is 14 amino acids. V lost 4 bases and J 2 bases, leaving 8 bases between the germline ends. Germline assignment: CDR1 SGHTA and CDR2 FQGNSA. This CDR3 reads CASSYSNTNEKLFF. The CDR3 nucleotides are TGTGCCAGCAGCTACAGCAATACTAATGAAAAACTGTTTTTT.

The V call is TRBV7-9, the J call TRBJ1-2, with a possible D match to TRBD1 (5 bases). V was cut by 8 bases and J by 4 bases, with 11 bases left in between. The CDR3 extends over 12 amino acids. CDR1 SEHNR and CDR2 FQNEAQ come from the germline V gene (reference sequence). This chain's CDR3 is CASHRDSYGYTF. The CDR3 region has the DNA TGTGCCAGCCACCGCGACAGCTATGGCTACACCTTC.

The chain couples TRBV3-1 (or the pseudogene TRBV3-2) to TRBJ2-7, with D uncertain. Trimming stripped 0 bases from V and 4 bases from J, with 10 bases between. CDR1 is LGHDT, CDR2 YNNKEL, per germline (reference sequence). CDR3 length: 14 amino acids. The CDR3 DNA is TGTGCCAGCAGCCAAGAGGCGCAGCCTTACGAGCAGTACTTC. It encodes CASSQEAQPYEQYF.

This chain's CDR3 is CASSPRSGGNYNEQFF. As DNA, the CDR3 is TGTGCCAGCAGCCCCCGGTCGGGCGGGAACTACAATGAGCAGTTCTTC. This chain joins TRBV9 and TRBJ2-1; maybe TRBD2 (6 bases). Germline V gene lookup returns CDR1 SGDLS and CDR2 YYNGEE. The CDR3 length is 16 residues. The V gene lost 4 bases and the J gene lost 3 bases, with 17 bases spanning the gap.

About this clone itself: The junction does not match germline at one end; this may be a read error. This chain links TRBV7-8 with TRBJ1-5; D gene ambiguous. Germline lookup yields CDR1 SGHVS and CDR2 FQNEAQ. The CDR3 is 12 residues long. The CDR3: CASSIAGQPQHF. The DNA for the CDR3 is TGTGCCAGCAGCATAGCGGGTCAGCCCCAGCATTTT.

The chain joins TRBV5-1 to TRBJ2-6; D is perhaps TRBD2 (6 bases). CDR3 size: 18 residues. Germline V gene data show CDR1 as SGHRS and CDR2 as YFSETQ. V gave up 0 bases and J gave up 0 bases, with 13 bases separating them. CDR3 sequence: CASSLDTLASSGANVLTF. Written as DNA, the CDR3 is TGCGCCAGCAGCTTGGATACCCTAGCGAGCTCTGGGGCCAACGTCCTGACTTTC.